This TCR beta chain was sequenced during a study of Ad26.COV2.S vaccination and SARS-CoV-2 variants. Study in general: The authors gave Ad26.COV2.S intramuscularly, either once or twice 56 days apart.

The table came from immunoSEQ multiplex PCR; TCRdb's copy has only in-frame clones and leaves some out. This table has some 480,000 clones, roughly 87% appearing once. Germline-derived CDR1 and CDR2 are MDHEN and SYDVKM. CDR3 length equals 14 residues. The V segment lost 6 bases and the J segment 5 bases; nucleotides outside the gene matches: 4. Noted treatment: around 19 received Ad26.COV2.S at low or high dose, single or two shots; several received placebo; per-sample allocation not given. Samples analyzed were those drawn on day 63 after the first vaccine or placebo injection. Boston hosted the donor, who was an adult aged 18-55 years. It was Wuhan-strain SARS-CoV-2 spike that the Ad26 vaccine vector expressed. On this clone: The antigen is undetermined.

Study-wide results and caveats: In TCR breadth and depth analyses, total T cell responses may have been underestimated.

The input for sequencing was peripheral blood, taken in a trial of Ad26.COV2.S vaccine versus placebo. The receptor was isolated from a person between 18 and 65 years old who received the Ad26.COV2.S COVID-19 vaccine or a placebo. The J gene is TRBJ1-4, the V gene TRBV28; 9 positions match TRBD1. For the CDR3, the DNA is TGTGCCAGCAGACTCACAGGGGGCAATGAAAAACTGTTTTTT. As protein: CASRLTGGNEKLFF.